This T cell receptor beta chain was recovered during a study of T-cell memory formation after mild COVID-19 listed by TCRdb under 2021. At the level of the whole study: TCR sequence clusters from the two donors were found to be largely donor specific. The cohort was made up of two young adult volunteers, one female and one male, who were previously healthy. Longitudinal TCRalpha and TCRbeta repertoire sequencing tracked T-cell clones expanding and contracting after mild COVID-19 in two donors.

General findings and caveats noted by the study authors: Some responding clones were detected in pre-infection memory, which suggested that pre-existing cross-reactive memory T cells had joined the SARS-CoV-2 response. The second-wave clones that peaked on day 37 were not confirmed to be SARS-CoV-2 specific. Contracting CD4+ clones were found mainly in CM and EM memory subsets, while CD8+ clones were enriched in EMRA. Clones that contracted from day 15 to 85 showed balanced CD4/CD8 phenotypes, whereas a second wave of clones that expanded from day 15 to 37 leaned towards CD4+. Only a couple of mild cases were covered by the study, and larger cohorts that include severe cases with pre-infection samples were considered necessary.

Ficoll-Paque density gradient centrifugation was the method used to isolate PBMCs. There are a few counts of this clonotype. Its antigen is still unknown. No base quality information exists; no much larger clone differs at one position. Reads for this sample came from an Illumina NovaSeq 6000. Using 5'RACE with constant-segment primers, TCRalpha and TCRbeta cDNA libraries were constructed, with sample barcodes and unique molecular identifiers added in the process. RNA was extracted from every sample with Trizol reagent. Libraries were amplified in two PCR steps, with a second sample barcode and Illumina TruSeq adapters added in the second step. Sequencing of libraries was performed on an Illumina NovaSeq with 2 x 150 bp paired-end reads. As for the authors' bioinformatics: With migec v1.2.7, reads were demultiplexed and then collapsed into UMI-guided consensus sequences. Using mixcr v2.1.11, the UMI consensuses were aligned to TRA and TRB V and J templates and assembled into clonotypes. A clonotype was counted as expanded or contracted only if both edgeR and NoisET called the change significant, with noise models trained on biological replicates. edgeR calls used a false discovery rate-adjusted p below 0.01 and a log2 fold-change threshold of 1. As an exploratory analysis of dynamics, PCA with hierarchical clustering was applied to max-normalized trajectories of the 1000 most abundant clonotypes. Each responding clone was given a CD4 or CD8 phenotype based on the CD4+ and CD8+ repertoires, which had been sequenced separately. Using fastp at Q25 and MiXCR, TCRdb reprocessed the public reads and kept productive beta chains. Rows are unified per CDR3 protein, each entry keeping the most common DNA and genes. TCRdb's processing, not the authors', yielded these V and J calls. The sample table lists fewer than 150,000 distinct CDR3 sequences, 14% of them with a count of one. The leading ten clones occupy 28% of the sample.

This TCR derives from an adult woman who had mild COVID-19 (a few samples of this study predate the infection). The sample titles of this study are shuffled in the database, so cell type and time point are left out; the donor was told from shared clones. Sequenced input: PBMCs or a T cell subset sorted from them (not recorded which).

The DNA is as follows: TGTGCCAGCAGCTTCCCCGGGACTAGCGGGGGGGACTCCTACGAGCAGTACTTC. It specifies CASSFPGTSGGDSYEQYF. The V gene is TRBV7-9 and the J gene is TRBJ2-7; 16 bases in between match TRBD2. The germline V and J ends show losses of 3 bases and 0 bases respectively, and no gene match explains 5 bases of the junction. Inclusive of the bounding cysteine and phenylalanine, the CDR3 is 18 residues long. Of all the DNA, just the CDR3 is kept, 54 bases in frame from base 1. The CDR1 and CDR2 encoded by the germline V gene (reference sequence) are SEHNR and FQNEAQ.